This T cell receptor (beta chain) appears in the sequencing data of a study of T cell responses to AZD1222 COVID-19 vaccine. Overall study results and limits: Clonal diversity was possibly underestimated, and white British individuals and females predominated among donors. Samples come after the peak T cell response, not at day 14.

The germline V gene encodes CDR1 MDHEN and CDR2 SYDVKM. Trimming cost V 7 bases and J 4 bases, with 13 bases left between them. The CDR3 sequence is 14 residues long. Assay: immunoSEQ multiplex PCR; the TCRdb copy retains only in-frame clones and omits some. The sample shows approximately 100,000 clones, 91% of them seen only once. Only one count was recorded for this clone. Its antigen is not known. The sequencing used peripheral blood, collected on day 0 of AZD1222 vaccination. This chain joins TRBV28 and TRBJ1-4; D not certain. This clonotype originated in an adult in good health. The CDR3 region has the DNA TGTGCCAGCAAGCGGGAGGCCTATAATGAAAAACTGTTTTTT. Amino acid sequence: CASKREAYNEKLFF.